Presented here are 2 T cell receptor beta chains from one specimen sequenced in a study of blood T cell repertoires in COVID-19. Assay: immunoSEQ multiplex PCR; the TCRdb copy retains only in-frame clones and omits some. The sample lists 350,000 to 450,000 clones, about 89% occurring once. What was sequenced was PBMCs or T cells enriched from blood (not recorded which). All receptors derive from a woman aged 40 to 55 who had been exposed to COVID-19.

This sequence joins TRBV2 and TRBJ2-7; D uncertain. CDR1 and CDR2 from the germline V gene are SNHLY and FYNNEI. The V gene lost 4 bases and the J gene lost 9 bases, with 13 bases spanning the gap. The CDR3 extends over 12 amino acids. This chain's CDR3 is CASSGAGLAQYF. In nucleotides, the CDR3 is TGTGCCAGCAGTGGAGCCGGGTTGGCGCAGTACTTC.

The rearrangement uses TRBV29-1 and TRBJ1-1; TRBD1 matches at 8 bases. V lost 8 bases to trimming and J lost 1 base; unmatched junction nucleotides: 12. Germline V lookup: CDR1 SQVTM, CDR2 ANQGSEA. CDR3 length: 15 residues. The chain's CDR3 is CSFLRQGIGNTEAFF. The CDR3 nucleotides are TGCAGCTTCTTGAGACAGGGGATAGGGAACACTGAAGCTTTCTTT. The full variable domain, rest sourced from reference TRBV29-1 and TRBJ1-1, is SAVISQKPSRDICQRGTSLTIQCQVDSQVTMMFWYRQQPGQSLTLIATANQGSEATYESGFVIDKFPISRPNLTFSTLTVSNMSPEDSSIYLCSFLRQGIGNTEAFFGQGTRLTVV.